This entry lists 12 T cell receptor beta chains sequenced from one sample in a study of monozygotic twins with inflammatory bowel disease. Using the 5' RACE reads, TCRdb records one entry per CDR3 protein without DNA. The repertoire table contains fewer than 400,000 distinct CDR3 sequences. Material: blood. The receptors stem from a human donor with ulcerative colitis or Crohn's disease, or a healthy co-twin of an affected twin (not recorded which).

The chain links TRBV7-3 to TRBJ2-6; TCRdb designates TRBD1, a call that cannot be tested without DNA. Germline V gives CDR1 SGHTA, CDR2 FQGTGA. The CDR3 spans 16 residues. The chain's CDR3 is CASSFKGGSGANVLTF.

The gene calls are TRBV2 and TRBJ1-5; TCRdb calls TRBD1, which cannot be checked without DNA. The CDR3 runs 13 residues. The V gene's germline CDR1 is SNHLY and CDR2 FYNNEI. CDR3: CASLPREGQPQHF.

V gene TRBV4-3 combines with J gene TRBJ1-6; the D call of TRBD1 rests on TCRdb alone, since no DNA is present to check it. The germline V gene has CDR1 LGHNA and CDR2 YSLEER. The CDR3 contains 15 residues. This CDR3 reads CASSQGDRSGSPLHF.

The genes are TRBV20-1 and TRBJ1-1; TCRdb selects TRBD1, and the lack of DNA leaves this call unchecked. Germline V gene lookup returns CDR1 DFQATT and CDR2 SNEGSKA (reference sequence). The CDR3 totals 14 residues. This CDR3 reads CSAWASGKNTEAFF.

CDR3 amino acids: CASSLEGSGQPQHF. V is TRBV5-1 and J is TRBJ1-5. This CDR3 contains 14 residues. Germline CDR1 and CDR2: SGHRS and YFSETQ.

The chain carries TRBV7-9 and TRBJ2-3; the D gene TCRdb calls, TRBD1, cannot be checked with no DNA. This CDR3 has 15 residues. Germline CDR1 SEHNR, CDR2 FQNEAQ (reference sequence). The CDR3 reads CASSRRGVSTDTQYF. Filled out from reference TRBV7-9 and TRBJ2-3, the complete variable domain reads DTGVSQNPRHKITKRGQNVTFRCDPISEHNRLYWYRQTLGQGPEFLTYFQNEAQLEKSRLLSDRFSAERPKGSFSTLEIQRTEQGDSAMYLCASSRRGVSTDTQYFGPGTRLTVL.

The chain couples TRBV25-1 to TRBJ2-7; the D call of TRBD1 rests on TCRdb alone, since no DNA is present to check it. Looked up from germline, CDR1 is MGHDK and CDR2 is SYGVNS. The CDR3 runs to 13 residues. CDR3 amino acids: CASKAPRSYEQYF.

The genes are TRBV28 and TRBJ2-1; TCRdb's D call, TRBD2, is unchecked because there is no DNA. Germline V gene lookup returns CDR1 MDHEN and CDR2 SYDVKM. This CDR3 has 16 amino acids. The chain's CDR3 is CASTAPGTSEHNEQFF.

V is TRBV28 and J is TRBJ1-4. The CDR3 loop spans 13 amino acids. Germline V gene data show CDR1 as MDHEN and CDR2 as SYDVKM. The CDR3 sequence: CASSPKRWGKLFF.

V is TRBV5-5 and J is TRBJ2-1. This CDR3 has 13 residues. CDR1 and CDR2 from the germline V gene are SGHKS and YYEKEE (reference sequence). The CDR3 reads CASSPVDYNEQFF.

The V and J genes are TRBV12-3 or TRBV12-4 and TRBJ2-3. CDR3 size: 15 residues. The CDR3 spells CASSLARQTTDTQYF.

CDR3 protein: CASSLSDYTRYNEQFF. The chain has TRBV5-1 and TRBJ2-1; TCRdb reports TRBD2, a call that lacks DNA to check it against. Germline V gene lookup returns CDR1 SGHRS and CDR2 YFSETQ. The CDR3 extends over 16 amino acids. The full variable domain, in which reference TRBV5-1 and TRBJ2-1 provide the parts outside the CDR3, is KAGVTQTPRYLIKTRGQQVTLSCSPISGHRSVSWYQQTPGQGLQFLFEYFSETQRNKGNFPGRFSGRQFSNSRSEMNVSTLELGDSALYLCASSLSDYTRYNEQFFGPGTRLTVL.